This T cell receptor (beta chain) comes out of a study of T cells in localized non-small cell lung cancer. Sequencing was performed with immunoSEQ multiplex PCR; in TCRdb, only in-frame clones are kept and a portion is missing. In the table there are over a thousand clones, roughly 34% of which are singletons. This clone was seen more than once but under ten times. V lost 3 bases and J 8 bases, leaving 10 bases between the germline ends. The CDR3 length is 12 residues. The germline V gene encodes CDR1 KGHSH and CDR2 LQKENI. The gene calls are TRBV18 and TRBJ1-1, with TRBD1 as a possible D gene (6 bases). This receptor was taken from a woman between 35 and 75 years old with stage I lung adenocarcinoma. The specimen was normal lung tissue next to the tumor, collected before any cancer treatment. In DNA form, the CDR3 reads TGTGCCAGCTCACCCCGGACAGCGGAAGCTTTCTTT. This codes for CASSPRTAEAFF.